This TCR beta chain was obtained from a study of CD8+CD57+ T cells in acquired aplastic anemia. Study background: Across the sorted CD4+ and CD8+ cells, DNA amounts averaged roughly 3.5 ug. Study observations and caveats: CD8+ Simpson's diversity in patients was not significantly different from that in controls. Around 27 CD8+ CDR3 sequences occurred in both the patients and the controls.

Trimming cost V 7 bases and J 4 bases; bases outside gene matches: 4. Germline V CDR1 and CDR2: SQVTM, ANQGSEA. This CDR3 region has 13 residues. TCR beta VDJ and CDR3 profiling used genomic DNA as template. TCRdb passed the reads through MiXCR, listing each CDR3 protein once. Of 89,000 or so distinct CDR3 sequences listed, less than 75% were seen once; the top ten hold 65%. Note on this clonotype: The antigen is undetermined.

Those patients picked for sequencing had displayed CD8+CD57+ cell expansion on flow cytometry. Acquired aplastic anemia of severe grade affected all patients. The source is a human donor with aplastic anemia. J is TRBJ2-2 and V is TRBV29-1; 9 bases fit TRBD2. Material for sequencing was sorted CD4+, CD8+, or CD8+CD57+ T cells (not recorded which) from PBMCs. The CDR3 is CSGGLASTGELFF. The CDR3 DNA reads TGCAGCGGGGGACTAGCATCCACCGGGGAGCTGTTTTTT.